A selection of T cell receptor beta chains follows, all from one sample in a study of T-cell reconstitution after alpha-beta-depleted transplantation in children. TCRdb analysed the PCR reads with MiXCR anew, one entry per CDR3 protein. The sample contains around 440,000 distinct CDR3 sequences, roughly a tenth of which appear only once. The sample here was PBMCs, taken before TCRalphabeta/CD19-depleted stem cell transplant. Every receptor here comes from a child aged 2-15 years with inherited bone marrow failure, due to receive a stem cell transplant. Each CDR3 is given with its conserved first and last residue. D genes are given only for firm matches. Rows give clone size only sometimes, using once, few, many, or a class for an expanded clone.

J,size,D,length,V,DNA,CDR3
TRBJ2-7,once,-,15,TRBV4-2,TGTGCCAGCAGCCAAGAATTCGAAGCATACTACGAGCAGTACTTC,CASSQEFEAYYEQYF
TRBJ2-2,many,-,16,TRBV12-3/TRBV12-4,TGTGCCAGCAGTCCCAAAGGGACGGATGACACCGGGGAGCTGTTTTTT,CASSPKGTDDTGELFF
TRBJ2-3,-,-,13,TRBV7-6,TGTGCCAGCAGCCTAAGCCACGGAGATACGCAGTATTTT,CASSLSHGDTQYF
TRBJ1-1,-,-,16,TRBV7-2,TGTGCCAGCAGCTTGGAAAGAGGGAACATGAACACTGAAGCTTTCTTT,CASSLERGNMNTEAFF
TRBJ2-5,many,-,14,TRBV28,TGTGCCAGCGGGCAGGGGCCGGTACAAGAGACCCAGTACTTC,CASGQGPVQETQYF
TRBJ2-1,many,TRBD2,16,TRBV18,TGTGCCAGCTCACTTATAGCGGGGCTCTCCTACAATGAGCAGTTCTTC,CASSLIAGLSYNEQFF
TRBJ2-7,many,-,12,TRBV29-1,TGCAGCGCCTGGTTGAGCTCCTACGAGCAGTACTTC,CSAWLSSYEQYF
TRBJ1-4,-,-,15,TRBV27,TGTGCCAGCAGGGGACAAGGTGCAACTAATGAAAAACTGTTTTTT,CASRGQGATNEKLFF
TRBJ2-7,many,TRBD2,15,TRBV5-1,TGCGCCAGCAGCTTGGGTACGCGGGAGAGGGGCGAGCAGTACTTC,CASSLGTRERGEQYF
TRBJ2-3,many,TRBD1,14,TRBV5-1,TGCGCCAGCAGCTTGGGACAGGGGGTAGAGACGCAGTATTTT,CASSLGQGVETQYF
TRBJ2-1,many,-,13,TRBV27,TGTGCCAGCAGCTACACAGGGTACAATGAGCAGTTCTTC,CASSYTGYNEQFF
TRBJ2-7,many,TRBD1,15,TRBV28,TGTGCCAGCAGACCAACCGGGACAGGCTCCTACGAGCAGTACTTC,CASRPTGTGSYEQYF
TRBJ2-1,few,-,16,TRBV6-5,TGTGCCAGCAGTTATATGGTGGGGTGGTCGAACAATGAGCAGTTCTTC,CASSYMVGWSNNEQFF
TRBJ2-1,few,TRBD2,16,TRBV7-9,TGTGCCAGCAGCGAACGAGCGGGAAGAGCCTACAATGAGCAGTTCTTC,CASSERAGRAYNEQFF
TRBJ2-7,many,-,12,TRBV3-1,TGTGCCAGCAGCCATTTCACCTACGAGCAGTACTTC,CASSHFTYEQYF
TRBJ2-7,many,TRBD1,15,TRBV28,TGTGCCAGCAGTTTCTTGACAGGGGGAGCCTACGAGCAGTACTTC,CASSFLTGGAYEQYF
TRBJ2-1,many,TRBD2,16,TRBV30,TGTGCCTGGAGTGTAGGTCCAGCGGGACCCTACAATGAGCAGTTCTTC,CAWSVGPAGPYNEQFF
TRBJ1-2,-,-,14,TRBV7-2,TGTGCCAGCAGCTTGGGCGGTTGGGGGGTGGGCTACACCTTC,CASSLGGWGVGYTF
TRBJ2-3,many,-,15,TRBV19,TGTGCCAGTAGTAATCCCGGCAGGGCGACAGATACGCAGTATTTT,CASSNPGRATDTQYF
TRBJ2-1,many,TRBD1,15,TRBV27,TGTGCCAGCGGGGTCGGGACAGGGTCCTACAATGAGCAGTTCTTC,CASGVGTGSYNEQFF
TRBJ2-1,-,-,15,TRBV18,TGTGCCAGCTCACCATTCGGCGGGGTGTACAATGAGCAGTTCTTC,CASSPFGGVYNEQFF
TRBJ2-2,-,-,16,TRBV3-1,TGTGCCAGCAGCCAAGTTGAACAGGCGAACACCGGGGAGCTGTTTTTT,CASSQVEQANTGELFF
TRBJ2-1,many,TRBD2,15,TRBV7-9,TGTGCCAGCAACCCACTAGCGGAGAATTACAATGAGCAGTTCTTC,CASNPLAENYNEQFF
TRBJ2-5,many,TRBD2,16,TRBV4-3,TGCGCCAGCAGCCAAGATCTCGGACTAGTATTGGAGACCCAGTACTTC,CASSQDLGLVLETQYF